This T cell receptor (beta chain) was identified in a study of T-cell memory formation after mild COVID-19. Study-wide results and caveats: Shrinking CD4+ clones were chiefly CM and EM; CD8+ ones were chiefly EMRA.

Trimming took 4 bases from V and 5 from J; bases not matched to a gene: 8. This CDR3 comprises 14 residues. In germline, CDR1 is SQVTM, CDR2 ANQGSEA. TCRdb reprocessed the 5' RACE reads with MiXCR, giving one entry per CDR3 protein. This table has about 420,000 distinct CDR3 sequences, about 22% appearing once. Note on this clonotype: Its antigen is not known.

Sequences were obtained from PBMCs or a T cell subset sorted from them (not recorded which). The chain has TRBV29-1 and TRBJ2-7; 10 bases match TRBD1. The sequence derives from an adult woman who had mild COVID-19 (a few samples of this study predate the infection). Cell type and time point are not known. The CDR3 sequence: CSVGGGDRGDEQYF. Here the CDR3 DNA reads TGCAGCGTTGGGGGTGGGGACAGGGGAGACGAGCAGTACTTC.